This T cell receptor beta chain was recovered during a study of blood T cell repertoires in COVID-19. Study-wide background: Samples of COVID-19 (acute and convalescent) were obtained from the United States, Italy and Spain.

Original processing notes: It was from reference gene primer amplification that nucleated cell counts were estimated. The assay was immunoSEQ multiplex PCR, and TCRdb's table has in-frame clones only and misses some. V and J calls plus clone size are reproduced from that table; the DNA served to infer D and trimming. Of around 33,000 clones listed, 80% to 95% are singletons. The sequencing input was peripheral blood. The clonotype originates from a man older than 75 with acute or convalescent COVID-19.

DNA for the CDR3: TGTGCCAGCAGTCGGGACAGGGCTCGGAACACTGAAGCTTTCTTT. Translating it yields CASSRDRARNTEAFF. The V gene is TRBV14, the J gene TRBJ1-1; 9 bases line up with TRBD1. Germline V gene sequence: CDR1 SGHDN, CDR2 FVKESK. The V gene end was trimmed by 6 bases and the J gene end by 1 base; junction bases not matched to a gene: 6. The CDR3 sequence is 15 residues long.